A selection of T cell receptor beta chains follows, all from one sample in a study of blood T cell repertoires in COVID-19. TCRdb's copy holds only in-frame clones and misses some; the assay was immunoSEQ multiplex PCR. The table records about 160,000 clones, approximately 90% of them present only once. Sequenced sample: peripheral blood. These receptors originate from a man in his late teens or twenties with acute or convalescent COVID-19. CDR3s include the opening cysteine and the closing phenylalanine or tryptophan. Each record gives: clone size, V gene, D gene, J gene, CDR3 DNA, CDR3 protein. D genes are given only for firm matches. Size values are once, few and many counts, or a class for expanded clones, and some rows have none.

-	TRBV27	-	TRBJ2-7	TGTGCCAGCAGTACCCGGAGGACAGCCGAGCAGTACTTC	CASSTRRTAEQYF
-	TRBV7-2	-	TRBJ2-7	TGTGCCAGCAGCCCCCAGGCGGAGGGGAACGAGCAGTACTTC	CASSPQAEGNEQYF
-	TRBV3-1/TRBV3-2	TRBD1	TRBJ2-3	TGTGCCAGCAGCCAAGTCCGAGACAGGGATTCAGATACGCAGTATTTT	CASSQVRDRDSDTQYF
-	TRBV12-5	-	TRBJ2-7	TGTGCTAGTGGTTTGGAAAGCGCTAGATTTGCCTACGAGCAGTACTTC	CASGLESARFAYEQYF
once	TRBV4-1	TRBD1	TRBJ1-1	TGCGCCAGCAGCCAAGGAATACTTAGAAGGGACAGAGCTACTGAAGCTTTCTTT	CASSQGILRRDRATEAFF
-	TRBV5-6	TRBD1	TRBJ1-1	TGTGCCAGCAGCTTGGTGGACAGGAACGCTGAAGCTTTCTTT	CASSLVDRNAEAFF
-	TRBV29-1	-	TRBJ1-1	TGCAGCGTTGTCTTGGGAGAGGGTACTGAAGCTTTCTTT	CSVVLGEGTEAFF
-	TRBV19	-	TRBJ1-1	TGTGCCAGTAGTATTCGACCGGGGTGGGAAGCTTTCTTT	CASSIRPGWEAFF
-	TRBV15	TRBD1	TRBJ1-2	TGTGCCACCAGCTTCGGGAGACAGGACAGGGGGCGTATCGGTCCCTATGGCTACACCTTC	CATSFGRQDRGRIGPYGYTF
-	TRBV5-5	-	TRBJ1-3	TGTGCCAGCAGCTCCGGACAGTTCCCAAACACCATATATTTT	CASSSGQFPNTIYF
-	TRBV27	TRBD1	TRBJ1-6	TGTGCCAGCAGTCTAGACAGGGTGTTAAATAATTCACCCCTCCACTTT	CASSLDRVLNNSPLHF
-	TRBV24-1	-	TRBJ1-2	TGTGCCACCAGTGACTCAGGGTCCCCCCGATATGGCTACACCTTC	CATSDSGSPRYGYTF
-	TRBV9	TRBD1	TRBJ1-1	TGTGCCAGCAGCGGCGACAGGGAAGGGTTTCGGAGCACTGAAGCTTTCTTT	CASSGDREGFRSTEAFF
-	TRBV9	-	TRBJ1-1	TGTGCCAGCAGCTTGGGAGGCAGCCCCCAAGCTTTCTTT	CASSLGGSPQAFF
-	TRBV4-1	-	TRBJ1-6	TGCGCCAGCAGCCGAGGGAACAGCTCACCCCTCCACTTT	CASSRGNSSPLHF
-	TRBV18	-	TRBJ1-1	TGTGCCAGCTCCCGAGAGACTGGAGGGACTGAAGCTTTCTTT	CASSRETGGTEAFF
-	TRBV27	-	TRBJ2-7	TGTGCCAGCAGTTTAGGTACAGGGTCCTACGAGCAGTACTTC	CASSLGTGSYEQYF
-	TRBV5-1	TRBD2	TRBJ2-1	TGCGCCAGCGGGACTAGCGGGGGTTACTCCTACAATGAGCAGTTCTTC	CASGTSGGYSYNEQFF
-	TRBV19	-	TRBJ1-4	TGTGCCACCCGAAGGGGATTCGGGGAAAAACTGTTTTTT	CATRRGFGEKLFF
-	TRBV18	TRBD2	TRBJ2-1	TGTGCCAGCTCACCAGGACTAGCGCCTTCTGAGCAGTTCTTC	CASSPGLAPSEQFF
-	TRBV14	-	TRBJ1-2	TGTGCCAGCAGCCAAGAAAGAGGGGGGGAAGGCTACACCTTC	CASSQERGGEGYTF
few	TRBV6-5	TRBD1	TRBJ1-2	TGTGCCAGCAGTTCAGGACAGGGACTCTATGGCTACACCTTC	CASSSGQGLYGYTF
once	TRBV5-1	-	TRBJ2-7	TGCGCCAGCAGCTTTGGGACATACCGGGACAACGAGCAGTACTTC	CASSFGTYRDNEQYF
-	TRBV6-5	-	TRBJ1-6	TGTGCCAGCAGTTACCGCAGGGGCCAGAATTCACCCCTCCACTTT	CASSYRRGQNSPLHF
-	TRBV10-3	TRBD1	TRBJ1-2	TGTGCCATCAGCAAACAGGGGGACTATGGCTACACCTTC	CAISKQGDYGYTF
once	TRBV5-4	-	TRBJ2-1	TGTGCCAGCAGCTTGTCCGTAGGGGCTAATGAGCAGTTCTTC	CASSLSVGANEQFF